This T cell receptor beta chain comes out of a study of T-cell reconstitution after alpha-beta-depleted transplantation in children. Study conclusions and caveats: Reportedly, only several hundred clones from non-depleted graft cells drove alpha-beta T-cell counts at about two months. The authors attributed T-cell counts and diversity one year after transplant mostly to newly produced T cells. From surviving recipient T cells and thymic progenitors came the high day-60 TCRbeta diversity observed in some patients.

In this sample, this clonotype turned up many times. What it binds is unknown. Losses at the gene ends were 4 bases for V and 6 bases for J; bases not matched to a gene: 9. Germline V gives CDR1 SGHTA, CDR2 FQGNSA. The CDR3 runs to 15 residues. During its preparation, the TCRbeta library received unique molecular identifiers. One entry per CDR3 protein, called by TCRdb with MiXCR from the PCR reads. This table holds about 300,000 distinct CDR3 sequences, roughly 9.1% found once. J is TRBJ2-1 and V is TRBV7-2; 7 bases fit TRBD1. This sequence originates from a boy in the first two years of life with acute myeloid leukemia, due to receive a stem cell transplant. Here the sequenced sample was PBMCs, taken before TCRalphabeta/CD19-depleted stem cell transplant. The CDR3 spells CASSSLVRGLNEQFF. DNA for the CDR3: TGTGCCAGCAGCTCGCTTGTTAGGGGGCTCAATGAGCAGTTCTTC.